Described below is a single T cell receptor beta chain sequence and its context. Its antigen is as yet unknown. These data originate in a study of cytomegalovirus exposure and HLA in healthy donors. Here immunoSEQ multiplex PCR was the method, and the copy in TCRdb shows in-frame clones only, minus some. In the table there are 150,000 to 200,000 clones, approximately 86% of which are singletons. The study's findings and limits: As confirmed in vitro, three CMV-associated chains were specific for CMV antigens.

Per germline, CDR1 MNHEY and CDR2 SMNVEV (reference sequence). V was trimmed by 7 bases and J by 1 base, leaving 10 bases between them. CDR3 length: 14 amino acids. Material: PBMCs. This clonotype originated in a man under 40 in good health and CMV-seropositive. This rearrangement joins TRBV27 to TRBJ2-2, with D perhaps TRBD1 (6 bases). CDR3 loop: CASKLGQNTGELFF. The CDR3 coding sequence is TGTGCCAGCAAGCTGGGACAGAACACCGGGGAGCTGTTTTTT.